This entry lists 27 T cell receptor beta chains sequenced from one sample in a study of T-cell reconstitution after alpha-beta-depleted transplantation in children. Unique molecular identifiers featured in how the TCRbeta library was prepared. TCRdb ran MiXCR on the PCR reads and lists one entry per CDR3 protein. The table has 200,000 to 300,000 distinct CDR3 sequences, 12% seen once. The input for sequencing was PBMCs from the stem cell graft donor, taken from the stem cell graft. The receptors originated from a human donor who donated a stem cell graft to a child with acute lymphoblastic leukemia.

The J gene is TRBJ1-6, the V gene TRBV27; D is perhaps TRBD1 (6 bases). The germline gives CDR1 MNHEY, CDR2 SMNVEV (reference sequence). This CDR3 comprises 14 residues. Trimming removed 6 bases at V and 5 bases at J, with 11 bases between. CDR3 sequence reads: CASSAGVHNSPLHF. CDR3 in DNA: TGTGCCAGCAGCGCAGGGGTCCATAATTCACCCCTCCACTTT.

The sample holds many counts of this clonotype. The chain uses TRBV3-1 and TRBJ2-7, with 7 bases lining up with TRBD1. This CDR3 comprises 15 residues. Germline assignment: CDR1 LGHDT and CDR2 YNNKEL (reference sequence). V lost 3 bases and J lost 3; bases outside the gene matches: 8. CDR3 sequence reads: CASSQERTGNYEQYF. In DNA form, the CDR3 reads TGTGCCAGCAGCCAGGAGAGGACAGGAAACTACGAGCAGTACTTC.

This clonotype was seen only a few times. The gene calls are TRBV27 and TRBJ2-7; D not resolved. Germline CDR1 is MNHEY and CDR2 is SMNVEV (reference sequence). The CDR3 loop spans 12 amino acids. Trimming pared 2 bases from V and 9 bases from J, leaving 11 bases between. This CDR3 is CASSLPYQGQYF. CDR3 in DNA: TGTGCCAGCAGTTTACCCTATCAAGGGCAGTACTTC.

In its sample, this clonotype was seen many times. The rearrangement links TRBV12-3 or TRBV12-4 to TRBJ1-5, with 8 bases fitting TRBD1. Trimming cost V 7 bases and J 6 bases; bases outside gene matches: 5. The CDR3 spans 13 residues. DNA of the CDR3: TGTGCCAGCACCGGACAGGGCCGTCAGCCCCAGCATTTT. Translating it yields CASTGQGRQPQHF.

Worth noting for this clonotype: It may be a read error: a sequence one base away is much more abundant. The chain carries TRBV10-3 and TRBJ1-2; D may be TRBD1 (6 bases). Germline V lookup: CDR1 ENHRY, CDR2 SYGVKD. CDR3 length equals 11 residues. CDR3 region: CAISNRDGDTF. The CDR3 nucleotides read TGTGCCATCAGTAACAGGGATGGCGACACCTTC.

This clonotype was seen at least ten times. V gene TRBV5-1 combines with J gene TRBJ1-5; D is undetermined. The CDR3 length is 15 residues. Germline-derived CDR1 and CDR2 are SGHRS and YFSETQ. Trimming shortened V by 0 bases and J by 4 bases, and 11 bases separated the two germline ends. CDR3 in amino acids: CASSLALTRNQPQHF. The CDR3 DNA is TGCGCCAGCAGCTTGGCCCTTACGAGAAATCAGCCCCAGCATTTT.

This clonotype showed up many times. The chain couples TRBV4-3 to TRBJ2-3; no clear D. V was pared by 0 bases and J by 2 bases, with 9 bases between. CDR3 size: 15 residues. The germline CDR1 and CDR2 sequences are LGHNA and YSLEER. CDR3 DNA sequence: TGCGCCAGCAGCCAAGATCCTGTATCCACAGATACGCAGTATTTT. This codes for CASSQDPVSTDTQYF.

This clonotype showed up just a few times. The chain combines TRBV5-1 with TRBJ1-2; possibly TRBD1 for D (6 bases). The germline V and J ends were trimmed by 0 bases and 4 bases, with 10 bases remaining between them. From germline, CDR1 is SGHRS and CDR2 YFSETQ. The CDR3 has 14 residues. CDR3 amino acids: CASSLVDRSYGYTF. CDR3 DNA sequence: TGCGCCAGCAGCTTGGTTGACAGGAGCTATGGCTACACCTTC.

For this clonotype: A read error may explain this, as a much larger clone is one base away. The chain uses TRBV14 and TRBJ1-6; D call uncertain. The CDR3 loop spans 13 amino acids. Germline CDR1 and CDR2: SGHDN and FVKESK. Trimming removed 3 bases from V and 9 bases from J, with 9 bases in between. CDR3 coding DNA: TGTGCCAGCAGCCACATGGGTTTTTCACCCCTCCACTTT. Protein: CASSHMGFSPLHF. Based on the CDR3 plus reference TRBV14 and TRBJ1-6, the full variable domain is EAGVTQFPSHSVIEKGQTVTLRCDPISGHDNLYWYRRVMGKEIKFLLHFVKESKQDESGMPNNRFLAERTGGTYSTLKVQPAELEDSGVYFCASSHMGFSPLHFGNGTRLTVT.

Notes on this clonotype: This may come from a read error, since a much larger clone is one base off. This chain links TRBV18 with TRBJ1-4; no reliable D call. The length of the CDR3 is 15 residues. Trimming removed 0 bases at V and 10 bases at J, with 15 bases between. CDR1 and CDR2 (germline): KGHSH, LQKENI. This chain's CDR3 is CASSPPLSAGRKLFF. The CDR3 DNA sequence: TGTGCCAGCTCACCACCTCTAAGTGCAGGACGAAAACTGTTTTTT.

This clonotype was detected ten times or more. The chain couples TRBV29-1 to TRBJ1-2, with D hard to call. Germline CDR1 SQVTM, CDR2 ANQGSEA. Trimming took off 6 bases at V and 8 bases at J, with 13 bases between the two ends. The length of the CDR3 is 11 residues. CDR3 residues: CSVTPSEGYTF. The CDR3 bases are TGCAGCGTAACGCCATCGGAGGGCTACACCTTC.

A few counts support this clonotype. The rearrangement joins TRBV7-2 to TRBJ2-3, with D perhaps TRBD2 (5 bases). With 1 base removed from V and 2 bases from J, the gap between germline ends came to 13 bases. The CDR3 is 16 amino acids. Germline V CDR1 and CDR2: SGHTA, FQGNSA. The CDR3 here is CASSLGIARTTDTQYF. The CDR3 DNA sequence: TGTGCCAGCAGCTTAGGGATAGCGCGGACCACAGATACGCAGTATTTT.

This clonotype has at least ten counts. V and J are TRBV27 and TRBJ2-5; tentatively, D is TRBD1 or TRBD2 (5 bases each). Trimming left V 7 bases short and J 3 bases short, with 12 bases between. CDR1 and CDR2 (germline): MNHEY, SMNVEV (reference sequence). CDR3 length: 13 residues. CDR3 in amino acids: CASMRGPEETQYF. The CDR3 DNA is TGTGCCAGCATGAGGGGTCCCGAAGAGACCCAGTACTTC.

This clonotype was counted many times. The V and J genes are TRBV6-6 and TRBJ2-7; D perhaps matches TRBD1 (5 bases). Trimming shortened V by 6 bases and J by 4 bases, and 10 bases separated the two germline ends. Germline V lookup: CDR1 MNHNY, CDR2 SVGAGI (reference sequence). The CDR3 contains 12 residues. The CDR3 region has the DNA TGTGCCAGCAGGCCCACAGGTTACGAGCAGTACTTC. Amino acid sequence: CASRPTGYEQYF.

Of note for this clonotype: A read error may explain this, as a much larger clone is one base away. The chain employs TRBV20-1 and TRBJ1-5, with no clear D. From germline, CDR1 is DFQATT and CDR2 SNEGSKA (reference sequence). The CDR3 contains 17 residues. The CDR3 DNA is TGCTGTGCTAGATCCCGGCAGAGACTCTATAGCAATCAGCCCCAGCATTTT. It translates to CCARSRQRLYSNQPQHF.

This clonotype was detected only a few times. The rearrangement joins TRBV10-3 to TRBJ2-3; 9 positions agree with TRBD2. The CDR3 covers 15 residues. Per the germline V gene, CDR1 is ENHRY and CDR2 is SYGVKD. V gave up 6 bases and J gave up 2 bases; unmatched junction bases: 6. The CDR3 spells CAIRETSGNTDTQYF. Written as DNA, the CDR3 is TGTGCCATCAGGGAGACTAGCGGAAACACAGATACGCAGTATTTT.

This clonotype was found many times. CDR3 in amino acids: CATSDRTLTVNNEQFF. The CDR3 nucleotides read TGTGCCACCAGTGATCGAACCTTGACAGTAAACAATGAGCAGTTCTTC. The rearrangement links TRBV24-1 to TRBJ2-1, with D tentatively TRBD1 (5 bases). With 3 bases removed from V and 5 bases from J, the gap between germline ends came to 16 bases. CDR3 size: 16 residues. Germline V gene lookup returns CDR1 KGHDR and CDR2 SFDVKD.

This clonotype was recorded many times. The gene calls are TRBV29-1 and TRBJ2-3, with D perhaps matching TRBD2 (6 bases). The CDR3 covers 14 residues. Germline V CDR1 and CDR2: SQVTM, ANQGSEA. V lost 7 bases and J lost 3, with 17 bases in between. The CDR3 bases are TGCAGCGAGATATTGGCGGGGACGACAGATACGCAGTATTTT. Its translation is CSEILAGTTDTQYF.

This clonotype occurred many times. This sequence joins TRBV7-2 and TRBJ2-5; D might be TRBD1 (5 bases). Trimming removed 4 bases at V and 5 bases at J, with 14 bases between. The CDR3 contains 14 residues. Looked up from germline, CDR1 is SGHTA and CDR2 is FQGNSA. This CDR3 is CASSSVQVGETQYF. For the CDR3, the DNA is TGTGCCAGCAGCTCCGTACAGGTGGGGGAGACCCAGTACTTC.

Ten or more counts support this clonotype. V is TRBV20-1 and J is TRBJ2-1; 8 nucleotides agree with TRBD2. With 0 bases clipped from V and 4 bases from J, the junction kept 5 bases outside the gene matches. CDR3 length: 15 amino acids. The germline V gene has CDR1 DFQATT and CDR2 SNEGSKA (reference sequence). The CDR3 reads CSARDRASGYNEQFF. CDR3 DNA sequence: TGCAGTGCTAGAGATCGGGCTAGCGGGTACAATGAGCAGTTCTTC.

This clonotype was found many times. The chain couples TRBV4-1 to TRBJ2-1; no clear D gene. CDR3 length: 11 residues. Per the germline V gene, CDR1 is MGHRA and CDR2 is YSYEKL. Trimming took off 3 bases at V and 15 bases at J, with 12 bases between the two ends. The CDR3 DNA follows: TGCGCCAGCAGCCACCTTATCGACTTGTTCTTC. Its protein is CASSHLIDLFF.

This clonotype occurred many times. The chain employs TRBV6-1 and TRBJ1-1; D gene ambiguous. Looked up from germline, CDR1 is MNHNS and CDR2 is SASEGT. The CDR3 consists of 17 residues. The V gene lost 1 base and the J gene lost 5 bases, with 20 bases spanning the gap. CDR3 sequence reads: CASSEVWRLTRGTEAFF. The CDR3 DNA follows: TGTGCCAGCAGTGAAGTATGGAGGTTGACGCGAGGGACTGAAGCTTTCTTT.

This clonotype was recorded many times. The chain carries TRBV12-3 or TRBV12-4 and TRBJ2-1; D is unclear. Trimming cost V 1 base and J 15 bases, with 13 bases left between them. This CDR3 is 12 amino acids long. The CDR3 nucleotides are TGTGCCAGCAGTTTAGAGTCTCCGGGTCGGTTCTTC. The encoded protein is CASSLESPGRFF.

This clonotype was counted ten times or more. The chain recombines TRBV28 with TRBJ2-5; 7 bases are shared with TRBD1. The CDR3 consists of 14 residues. After removal of 6 bases from V and 4 bases from J, the junction contained 8 bases not matched to a gene. Germline V lookup: CDR1 MDHEN, CDR2 SYDVKM. Here the CDR3 reads CASSPSRGSETQYF. In DNA form, the CDR3 reads TGTGCCAGCAGCCCTAGCAGGGGGTCAGAGACCCAGTACTTC. Combining the CDR3 with reference TRBV28 and TRBJ2-5 gives the whole variable domain DVKVTQSSRYLVKRTGEKVFLECVQDMDHENMFWYRQDPGLGLRLIYFSYDVKMKEKGDIPEGYSVSREKKERFSLILESASTNQTSMYLCASSPSRGSETQYFGPGTRLLVL.

This clonotype was detected a few times. The chain is built from TRBV9 and TRBJ2-7; D remains unclear. The V end lost 0 bases, the J end lost 0 bases, and 10 bases lay between the germline ends. This CDR3 is 15 amino acids long. The V gene's germline CDR1 is SGDLS and CDR2 YYNGEE. For the CDR3, the DNA is TGTGCCAGCAGCGTAGGGTCCATGAGCTCCTACGAGCAGTACTTC. This gives the protein CASSVGSMSSYEQYF.

This clonotype was counted ten times or more. The genes are TRBV5-1 and TRBJ2-2; tentatively, D is TRBD1 or TRBD2 (5 bases each). The CDR3 is 16 amino acids. The V end lost 0 bases, the J end lost 3 bases, and 12 bases lay between the germline ends. Germline-derived CDR1 and CDR2 are SGHRS and YFSETQ. CDR3 sequence: CASSLGGDPYTGELFF. Here the CDR3 DNA reads TGCGCCAGCAGCTTGGGAGGGGACCCATACACCGGGGAGCTGTTTTTT.

This clonotype was found a few times. The chain joins TRBV19 to TRBJ1-5; 8 nucleotides align to TRBD1. This CDR3 is 16 amino acids long. Germline CDR1 is LNHDA and CDR2 is SQIVND (reference sequence). The J segment lost 4 bases and the V segment lost 8 bases, leaving 13 bases of the junction unmatched. CDR3 amino acids: CASRSPDRGGNQPQHF. CDR3 coding DNA: TGTGCCAGTCGCAGCCCAGACAGGGGTGGTAATCAGCCCCAGCATTTT.